The 9 T cell receptor beta chains presented below share a single source sample, sequenced in a study of blood T cell repertoires in COVID-19. This table comes from immunoSEQ multiplex PCR, and its TCRdb copy is limited to in-frame clones, with some not included. The sample records about 240,000 clones, about 82% being singletons. Sequencing was done on a sample of peripheral blood. Every receptor here comes from an older man with acute or convalescent COVID-19.

The rearrangement uses TRBV6-5 and TRBJ1-1; D uncertain. The CDR3 contains 13 residues. The germline V and J ends were trimmed by 0 bases and 9 bases, with 11 bases remaining between them. Germline-derived CDR1 and CDR2 are MNHEY and SVGAGI. The CDR3 loop reads CASSYSRPFKAFF. The DNA of the CDR3 is TGTGCCAGCAGTTACTCCAGGCCTTTCAAAGCTTTCTTT.

In this sample, this clone turned up a few times. The V and J genes are TRBV6-5 and TRBJ2-1; TRBD1 matches 8 bases. Germline lookup yields CDR1 MNHEY and CDR2 SVGAGI. The ends lost 6 bases at V and 7 bases at J; junction bases unmatched: 8. CDR3 length: 14 amino acids. The CDR3 sequence: CASSGGQGRNEQFF. In nucleotides, the CDR3 is TGTGCCAGCAGCGGCGGACAGGGTCGAAATGAGCAGTTCTTC.

The chain is built from TRBV15 and TRBJ1-1; D uncertain. V shed 0 bases and J shed 5 bases, with 13 bases lying between them. The V gene's germline CDR1 is LNHNV and CDR2 YYDKDF (reference sequence). The CDR3 spans 15 residues. In DNA form, the CDR3 reads TGTGCCACCAGCAGAGATCTAGACGGGTGGACTGAAGCTTTCTTT. Translating it yields CATSRDLDGWTEAFF.

This clone has more than one count but fewer than ten. The chain uses TRBV19 and TRBJ2-2, with 11 bases identical to TRBD1. This CDR3 has 14 residues. From germline, CDR1 is LNHDA and CDR2 SQIVND (reference sequence). V lost 10 bases to trimming and J lost 4 bases; unmatched junction nucleotides: 5. The CDR3, as DNA: TGTGCCACCGGACAGGGGGCGAGCACCGGGGAGCTGTTTTTT. This codes for CATGQGASTGELFF. The full variable domain, completed using reference TRBV19 and TRBJ2-2, is DGGITQSPKYLFRKEGQNVTLSCEQNLNHDAMYWYRQDPGQGLRLIYYSQIVNDFQKGDIAEGYSVSREKKESFPLTVTSAQKNPTAFYLCATGQGASTGELFFGEGSRLTVL.

The gene calls are TRBV5-4 and TRBJ1-4, with 8 bases fitting TRBD1. The CDR3 length is 15 residues. The germline V gene has CDR1 SGHNT and CDR2 YYREEE (reference sequence). The J segment lost 3 bases and the V segment lost 6 bases, leaving 7 bases of the junction unmatched. CDR3 protein: CASTRETGANEKLFF. As DNA, the CDR3 is TGTGCCAGCACCAGAGAGACAGGGGCTAATGAAAAACTGTTTTTT.

V and J are TRBV27 and TRBJ2-1, with 8 bases that match TRBD2. Germline assignment: CDR1 MNHEY and CDR2 SMNVEV (reference sequence). The CDR3 covers 16 residues. V dropped 5 bases and J dropped 0; count of bases not matched to a gene: 6. CDR3 sequence (DNA): TGTGCCAGCAGTCCCCAGCGGGGGAGCTCCTACAATGAGCAGTTCTTC. Its translation is CASSPQRGSSYNEQFF.

This rearrangement joins TRBV6-6 to TRBJ1-4; no clear D gene. Germline values: CDR1 MNHNY, CDR2 SVGAGI (reference sequence). Trimming removed 7 bases from V and 5 bases from J, with 14 bases in between. The CDR3 has 14 amino acids. For the CDR3, the DNA is TGTGCCAGCACCTTCGGGAACTTAAATGAAAAACTGTTTTTT. Its protein is CASTFGNLNEKLFF.

The chain combines TRBV7-2 with TRBJ2-1, with D maybe TRBD1 (6 bases). V was pared by 1 base and J by 6 bases, with 7 bases between. The CDR3 covers 13 residues. The germline V gene encodes CDR1 SGHTA and CDR2 FQGNSA. CDR3 loop: CASSLVRGNEQFF. The DNA of the CDR3 is TGTGCCAGCAGCTTAGTCAGGGGCAATGAGCAGTTCTTC.

This chain uses TRBV5-5 with TRBJ1-1, with D perhaps TRBD1 (6 bases). V gave up 1 base and J gave up 6 bases, with 13 bases separating them. CDR1 and CDR2 (germline): SGHKS, YYEKEE (reference sequence). The length of the CDR3 is 14 residues. CDR3 region: CASSLKYRESEAFF. CDR3 nucleotide sequence: TGTGCCAGCAGCTTGAAATACAGGGAATCTGAAGCTTTCTTT.